The T cell receptor beta chain under discussion was sequenced for a study of T cell responses to AZD1222 COVID-19 vaccine. Trimming removed 2 bases at V and 2 bases at J, with 19 bases between. Germline loops: CDR1 SGHTA, CDR2 FQGTGA. The CDR3 sequence is 17 residues long. This clone appeared a single time. The antigen is undetermined. Overall study results and limits: Vaccine-related CD4 TCRs covered spike, predominating at 160-218 and 743-854. Most donors were white British and more were female, and clonal diversity was possibly underestimated. At baseline, seropositivity was found in only a handful of AZD1222 recipients.

TCRdb's copy holds only in-frame clones and misses some; the assay was immunoSEQ multiplex PCR. Here the sample spans tens of thousands of clones, 90% being singletons. The chain has TRBV7-3 and TRBJ2-7, with D possibly TRBD1 on 5 matching bases. The starting material was peripheral blood, obtained 28 days after the second AZD1222 dose. The sequence was collected from an adult who received the AZD1222 COVID-19 vaccine. Written as DNA, the CDR3 is TGTGCCAGCAGCTTAGTCCCGGTGGCTGCAGGGCCCTACGAGCAGTACTTC. Its translation: CASSLVPVAAGPYEQYF. Based on the CDR3 plus reference TRBV7-3 and TRBJ2-7, the full variable domain is GAGVSQTPSNKVTEKGKYVELRCDPISGHTALYWYRQSLGQGPEFLIYFQGTGAADDSGLPNDRFFAVRPEGSVSTLKIQRTERGDSAVYLCASSLVPVAAGPYEQYFGPGTRLTVT.